This entry lists 15 T cell receptor beta chains sequenced from one sample in a study of blood T cell repertoires in COVID-19 (TCRdb year 2020). Receptor libraries were prepared by the immunoSEQ multiplex PCR assay. TCRdb took over this immuneACCESS table, retaining in-frame rearrangements with V and J assigned. Such tables are incomplete; in checked studies, under half of the missing clones stem from an unresolved V gene, and the remainder is unexplained. This sample has about 240,000 clones in its table, and 75% to 90% of those were observed once. The ten largest clones add up to over 10% of the sample. The sequencing sample was made of peripheral blood. All receptors come from a woman aged 55-75 years with active or convalescent COVID-19.

This clone was detected only a few times. J is TRBJ2-5 and V is TRBV3-1 (or the pseudogene TRBV3-2), with TRBD1 identical over 8 bases. CDR1 is LGHDT and CDR2 is YNNKEL in the germline V gene (reference sequence). The CDR3 runs 14 residues. V shed 2 bases, J shed 4 bases, and the junction held 3 bases outside the gene matches. DNA for the CDR3: TGTGCCAGCAGCCAACTGACAGGGGTAGAGACCCAGTACTTC. The encoded protein is CASSQLTGVETQYF.

This clone was seen just once. The chain is built from TRBV5-1 and TRBJ2-1; D unresolved. V lost 0 bases and J 4 bases, leaving 11 bases between the germline ends. The CDR3 spans 15 residues. In germline, CDR1 is SGHRS, CDR2 YFSETQ. The CDR3 nucleotides read TGCGCCAGCAGCTTGGACCTTGAGCCTTACAATGAGCAGTTCTTC. Protein sequence: CASSLDLEPYNEQFF.

In its sample, this clone was seen a few times. The V and J genes are TRBV24-1 and TRBJ2-2; 7 bases are shared with TRBD2. The J segment lost 2 bases and the V segment lost 9 bases, leaving 14 bases of the junction unmatched. The CDR3 runs to 17 residues. From germline, CDR1 is KGHDR and CDR2 SFDVKD. The DNA for the CDR3 is TGTGCCACCCCACGGGAGCGGGGCTGTGAAAACACCGGGGAGCTGTTTTTT. The encoded protein is CATPRERGCENTGELFF.

V is TRBV6-4 and J is TRBJ1-2; a possible D gene is TRBD1 (5 bases). Germline CDR1 and CDR2: MRHNA and SNTAGT. The CDR3 has 14 amino acids. The V gene lost 2 bases and the J gene lost 7 bases, with 14 bases spanning the gap. The CDR3 sequence: CASSDAPGRGGYTF. The DNA of the CDR3 is TGTGCCAGCAGTGACGCACCAGGGCGGGGTGGCTACACCTTC.

The gene calls are TRBV7-9 and TRBJ2-3, with no clear D. The CDR3 has 14 residues. Germline V gives CDR1 SEHNR, CDR2 FQNEAQ (reference sequence). V was cut by 2 bases and J by 3 bases, with 9 bases left in between. The CDR3 region is CASSLMAGTDTQYF. The DNA of the CDR3 is TGTGCCAGCAGCTTAATGGCCGGGACAGATACGCAGTATTTT. Full variable domain (outside the CDR3, taken from reference TRBV7-9 and TRBJ2-3): DTGVSQNPRHKITKRGQNVTFRCDPISEHNRLYWYRQTLGQGPEFLTYFQNEAQLEKSRLLSDRFSAERPKGSFSTLEIQRTEQGDSAMYLCASSLMAGTDTQYFGPGTRLTVL.

The J gene is TRBJ2-7, the V gene TRBV19, with 9 positions matching TRBD2. V lost 6 bases to trimming and J lost 0 bases; unmatched junction nucleotides: 3. This CDR3 has 14 residues. Germline loops: CDR1 LNHDA, CDR2 SQIVND (reference sequence). CDR3 nucleotide sequence: TGTGCCAGTAGAGAGCGGGGGGCCTCCTACGAGCAGTACTTC. This translates into CASRERGASYEQYF.

This clone was seen a single time. V and J are TRBV7-2 and TRBJ1-2; D unresolved. The CDR3 is made up of 14 amino acids. Trimming removed 2 bases at V and 5 bases at J, with 12 bases between. Germline CDR1 is SGHTA and CDR2 is FQGNSA. CDR3 DNA sequence: TGTGCCAGCAGCTTACCCCCCCCGGTGTATGGCTACACCTTC. This codes for CASSLPPPVYGYTF.

The V gene is TRBV2, the J gene TRBJ1-1; TRBD1 aligns across 7 bases. With 7 bases clipped from V and 2 bases from J, the junction kept 7 bases outside the gene matches. The CDR3 is made up of 14 amino acids. The germline V gene encodes CDR1 SNHLY and CDR2 FYNNEI. The CDR3 here is CASNYRGPNTEAFF. The CDR3 DNA reads as TGTGCCAGCAATTACAGGGGACCCAACACTGAAGCTTTCTTT.

As for this clone: Being one base from a much bigger clone, this may be a read error. The genes are TRBV9 and TRBJ2-7; 9 bases are a match to TRBD2. The CDR3 is 15 residues long. J lost 5 bases, V lost 2 bases, and 8 bases had no gene match. Germline V gives CDR1 SGDLS, CDR2 YYNGEE. The CDR3 DNA sequence: TGTGCCAGCAGCGTCCATCGCGGGGGGGGAAACGAGCAGTACTTC. Its protein is CASSVHRGGGNEQYF.

The rearrangement joins TRBV18 to TRBJ2-3, with D possibly matching TRBD2 (7 bases). The V and J ends lost 1 base and 2 bases respectively, with 10 bases between them. The CDR3 is made up of 15 amino acids. Germline V gene data show CDR1 as KGHSH and CDR2 as LQKENI. The CDR3, as DNA: TGTGCCAGCTCACCACAGGGGGACTACACAGATACGCAGTATTTT. Protein: CASSPQGDYTDTQYF.

The genes are TRBV27 and TRBJ2-7; 10 nucleotides align to TRBD1. This CDR3 has 16 amino acids. Germline V gene data show CDR1 as MNHEY and CDR2 as SMNVEV (reference sequence). J gave up 3 bases and V 4 bases, and 9 bases lay outside the gene matches. The DNA for the CDR3 is TGTGCCAGCAGTTCTCCCTCGACAGGGGGCGACTACGAGCAGTACTTC. Encoded protein: CASSSPSTGGDYEQYF.

The genes are TRBV3-1 (or the pseudogene TRBV3-2) and TRBJ1-6; tentative D call: TRBD1 (6 bases). The V end lost 0 bases, the J end lost 3 bases, and 12 bases lay between the germline ends. Germline V CDR1 and CDR2: LGHDT, YNNKEL (reference sequence). The length of the CDR3 is 17 residues. The CDR3 region has the DNA TGTGCCAGCAGCCAAGATACAGGGCGAAGCTATAATTCACCCCTCCACTTT. Encoded protein: CASSQDTGRSYNSPLHF.

This sequence joins TRBV7-9 and TRBJ1-2; 7 positions agree with TRBD1. V shed 2 bases and J 6 bases; nucleotides not matched to a gene: 6. Germline CDR1 and CDR2: SEHNR and FQNEAQ (reference sequence). This CDR3 spans 14 amino acids. The CDR3 DNA is TGTGCCAGCAGCTTACACAGGGGAGGAGATGGCTACACCTTC. Its translation: CASSLHRGGDGYTF.

The chain is built from TRBV5-1 and TRBJ2-5, with unresolved D. The germline V and J ends were trimmed by 1 base and 2 bases, with 9 bases remaining between them. CDR1 SGHRS and CDR2 YFSETQ come from the germline V gene. The CDR3 sequence is 14 residues long. This CDR3 reads CASSLPGTQETQYF. In nucleotides, the CDR3 is TGCGCCAGCAGCTTGCCGGGTACTCAAGAGACCCAGTACTTC.

The chain uses TRBV30 and TRBJ2-1; 12 bases agree with TRBD2. Germline values: CDR1 GTSNPN, CDR2 SVGIG (reference sequence). The J segment lost 3 bases and the V segment lost 0 bases, leaving 3 bases of the junction unmatched. The CDR3 extends over 16 amino acids. The CDR3 reads CAWSVPGLAGYNEQFF. DNA for the CDR3: TGTGCCTGGAGTGTACCGGGACTAGCGGGCTACAATGAGCAGTTCTTC.